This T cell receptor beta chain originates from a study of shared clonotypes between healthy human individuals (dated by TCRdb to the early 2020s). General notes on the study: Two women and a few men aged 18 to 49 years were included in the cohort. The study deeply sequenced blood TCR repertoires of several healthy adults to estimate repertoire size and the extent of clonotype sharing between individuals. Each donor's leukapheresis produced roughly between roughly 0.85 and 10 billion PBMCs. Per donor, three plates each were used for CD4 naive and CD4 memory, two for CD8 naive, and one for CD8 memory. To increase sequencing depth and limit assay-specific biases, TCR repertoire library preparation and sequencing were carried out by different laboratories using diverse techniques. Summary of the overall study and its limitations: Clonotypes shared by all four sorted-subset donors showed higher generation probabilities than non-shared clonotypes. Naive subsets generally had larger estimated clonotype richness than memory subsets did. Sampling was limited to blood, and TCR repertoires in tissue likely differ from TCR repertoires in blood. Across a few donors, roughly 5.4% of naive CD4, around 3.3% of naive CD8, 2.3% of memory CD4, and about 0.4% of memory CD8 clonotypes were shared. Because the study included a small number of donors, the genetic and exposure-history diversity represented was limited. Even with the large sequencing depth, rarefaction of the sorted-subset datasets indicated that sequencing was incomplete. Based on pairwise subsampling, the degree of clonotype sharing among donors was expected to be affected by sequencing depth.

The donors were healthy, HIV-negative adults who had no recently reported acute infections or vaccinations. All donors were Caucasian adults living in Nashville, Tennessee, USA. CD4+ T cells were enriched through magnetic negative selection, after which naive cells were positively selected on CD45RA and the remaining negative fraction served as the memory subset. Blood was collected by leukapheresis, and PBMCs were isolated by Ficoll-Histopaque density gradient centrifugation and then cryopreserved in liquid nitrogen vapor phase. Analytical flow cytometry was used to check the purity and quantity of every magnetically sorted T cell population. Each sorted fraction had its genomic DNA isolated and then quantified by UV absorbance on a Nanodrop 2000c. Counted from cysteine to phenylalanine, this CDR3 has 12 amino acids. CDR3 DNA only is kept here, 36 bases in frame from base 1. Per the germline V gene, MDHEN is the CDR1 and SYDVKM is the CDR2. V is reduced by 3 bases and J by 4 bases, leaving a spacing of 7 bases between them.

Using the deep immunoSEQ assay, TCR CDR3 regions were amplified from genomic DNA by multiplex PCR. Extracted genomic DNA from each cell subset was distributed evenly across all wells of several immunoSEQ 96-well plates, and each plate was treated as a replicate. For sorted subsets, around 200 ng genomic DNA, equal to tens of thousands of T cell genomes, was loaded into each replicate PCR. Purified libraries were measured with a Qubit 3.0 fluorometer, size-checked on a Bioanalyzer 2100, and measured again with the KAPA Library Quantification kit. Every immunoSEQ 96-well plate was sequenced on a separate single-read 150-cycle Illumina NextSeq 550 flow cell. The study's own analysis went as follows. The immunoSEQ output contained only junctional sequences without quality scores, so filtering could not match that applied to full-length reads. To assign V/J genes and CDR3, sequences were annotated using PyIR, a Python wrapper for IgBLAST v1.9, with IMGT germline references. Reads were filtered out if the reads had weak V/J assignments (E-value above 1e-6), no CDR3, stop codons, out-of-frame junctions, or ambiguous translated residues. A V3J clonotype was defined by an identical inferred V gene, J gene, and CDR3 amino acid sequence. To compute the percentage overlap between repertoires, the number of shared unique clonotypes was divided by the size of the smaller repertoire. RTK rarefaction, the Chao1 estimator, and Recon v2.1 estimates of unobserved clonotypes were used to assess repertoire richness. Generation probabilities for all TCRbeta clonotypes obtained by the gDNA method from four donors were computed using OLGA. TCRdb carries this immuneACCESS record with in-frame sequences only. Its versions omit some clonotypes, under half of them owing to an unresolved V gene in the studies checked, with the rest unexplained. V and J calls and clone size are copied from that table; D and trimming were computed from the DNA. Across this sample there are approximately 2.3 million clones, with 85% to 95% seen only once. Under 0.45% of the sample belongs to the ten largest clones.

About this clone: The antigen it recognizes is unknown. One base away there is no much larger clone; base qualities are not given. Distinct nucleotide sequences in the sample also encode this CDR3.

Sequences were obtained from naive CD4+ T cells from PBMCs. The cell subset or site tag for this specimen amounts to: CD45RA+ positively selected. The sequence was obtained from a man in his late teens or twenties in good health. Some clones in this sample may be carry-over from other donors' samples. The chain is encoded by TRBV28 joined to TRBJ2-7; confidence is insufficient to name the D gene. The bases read TGTGCCAGCAGTTTGGGTGGGTACGAGCAGTACTTC. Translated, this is CASSLGGYEQYF.